A selection of T cell receptor beta chains follows, all from one sample in a study of OX40 agonist ivuxolimab in advanced cancers. Assay: immunoSEQ multiplex PCR; the TCRdb copy retains only in-frame clones and omits some. The table shows about 84,000 clones, with nearly 95% occurring only once. Sequencing used CD4+ or CD8+ T cells sorted from blood, obtained in a trial of the OX40 agonist ivuxolimab. These receptors all stem from an adult with an advanced solid tumor such as melanoma, head and neck, liver or kidney cancer. The CDR3 runs from the conserved cysteine through the conserved F or W. The order of the fields is CDR3 length, J gene, D gene, clone size, V gene, CDR3 DNA, CDR3 protein. D genes are given only for firm matches. For some rows the clone size is stated as once, few or many, or as a class when expanded; others skip it.

cdr3_length: 19
j_call: TRBJ2-1
d_call: TRBD2
clone_size: .
v_call: TRBV11-2
cdr3_nt: TGTGCCAGCAGCTTAGACTCCTCCCCCCTAGCGGGCAACTACAATGAGCAGTTCTTC
cdr3_aa: CASSLDSSPLAGNYNEQFF

cdr3_length: 16
j_call: TRBJ2-3
d_call: .
clone_size: .
v_call: TRBV5-6
cdr3_nt: TGTGCCAGCAGCTTGGACCAGCGTACGAGACGGGATACGCAGTATTTT
cdr3_aa: CASSLDQRTRRDTQYF

cdr3_length: 13
j_call: TRBJ2-7
d_call: .
clone_size: .
v_call: TRBV9
cdr3_nt: TGTGCCAGCAGCGTAGCGGACTCCTACGAGCAGTACTTC
cdr3_aa: CASSVADSYEQYF

cdr3_length: 15
j_call: TRBJ2-7
d_call: TRBD2
clone_size: .
v_call: TRBV2
cdr3_nt: TGTGCCAGCAGTGACCTCACTAGCGGATCCTACGAGCAGTACTTC
cdr3_aa: CASSDLTSGSYEQYF

cdr3_length: 11
j_call: TRBJ2-1
d_call: .
clone_size: .
v_call: TRBV5-6
cdr3_nt: TGTGCCAGCAGCTTGGCGGGCGAGCAGTTCTTC
cdr3_aa: CASSLAGEQFF

cdr3_length: 14
j_call: TRBJ1-1
d_call: .
clone_size: once
v_call: TRBV7-3
cdr3_nt: TGTGCCAGCAGCTTAGGCCCTTCGAACACTGAAGCTTTCTTT
cdr3_aa: CASSLGPSNTEAFF

cdr3_length: 13
j_call: TRBJ1-1
d_call: .
clone_size: .
v_call: TRBV7-7
cdr3_nt: TGTGCTAGCAGCACAGGACTGAACACTGAAGCTTTCTTT
cdr3_aa: CASSTGLNTEAFF

cdr3_length: 11
j_call: TRBJ2-1
d_call: .
clone_size: .
v_call: TRBV7-9
cdr3_nt: TGTGCCAGCAGCTTGGGAGGTGAGCAGTTCTTC
cdr3_aa: CASSLGGEQFF

cdr3_length: 11
j_call: TRBJ2-7
d_call: .
clone_size: .
v_call: TRBV7-4
cdr3_nt: TGTGCCAGCCAGAGCTCCTACGAGCAGTACTTC
cdr3_aa: CASQSSYEQYF

cdr3_length: 18
j_call: TRBJ2-1
d_call: TRBD2
clone_size: .
v_call: TRBV4-3
cdr3_nt: TGCGCCAGCAGCCCAAAATGGATAGCGGGAGAGACCTACAATGAGCAGTTCTTC
cdr3_aa: CASSPKWIAGETYNEQFF

cdr3_length: 12
j_call: TRBJ2-7
d_call: .
clone_size: .
v_call: TRBV11-2
cdr3_nt: TGTGCCAGCAGCTATACAGGTCAAGAGCAGTACTTC
cdr3_aa: CASSYTGQEQYF